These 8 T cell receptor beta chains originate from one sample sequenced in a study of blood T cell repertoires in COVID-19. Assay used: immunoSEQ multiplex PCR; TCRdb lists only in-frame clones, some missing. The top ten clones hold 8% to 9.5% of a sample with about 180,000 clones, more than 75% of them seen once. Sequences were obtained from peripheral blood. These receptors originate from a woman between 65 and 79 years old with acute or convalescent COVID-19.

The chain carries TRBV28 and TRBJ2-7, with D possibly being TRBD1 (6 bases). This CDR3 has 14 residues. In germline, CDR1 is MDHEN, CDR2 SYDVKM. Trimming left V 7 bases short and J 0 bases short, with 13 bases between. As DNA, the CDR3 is TGTGCCAGCATACGGGCAGGGGACTCCTACGAGCAGTACTTC. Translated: CASIRAGDSYEQYF. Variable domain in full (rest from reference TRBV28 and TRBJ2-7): DVKVTQSSRYLVKRTGEKVFLECVQDMDHENMFWYRQDPGLGLRLIYFSYDVKMKEKGDIPEGYSVSREKKERFSLILESASTNQTSMYLCASIRAGDSYEQYFGPGTRLTVT.

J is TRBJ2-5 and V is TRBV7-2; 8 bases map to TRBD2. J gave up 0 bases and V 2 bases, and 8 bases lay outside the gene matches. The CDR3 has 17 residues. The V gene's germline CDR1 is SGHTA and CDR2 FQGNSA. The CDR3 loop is CASSLFYSGMYQETQYF. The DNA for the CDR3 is TGTGCCAGCAGCTTATTCTATAGCGGGATGTACCAAGAGACCCAGTACTTC.

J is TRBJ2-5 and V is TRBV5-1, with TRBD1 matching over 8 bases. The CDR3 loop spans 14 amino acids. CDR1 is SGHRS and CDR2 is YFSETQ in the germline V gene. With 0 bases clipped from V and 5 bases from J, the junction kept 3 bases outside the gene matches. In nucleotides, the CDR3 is TGCGCCAGCAGCTTGGGCAGGGGGCGGGAGACCCAGTACTTC. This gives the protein CASSLGRGRETQYF.

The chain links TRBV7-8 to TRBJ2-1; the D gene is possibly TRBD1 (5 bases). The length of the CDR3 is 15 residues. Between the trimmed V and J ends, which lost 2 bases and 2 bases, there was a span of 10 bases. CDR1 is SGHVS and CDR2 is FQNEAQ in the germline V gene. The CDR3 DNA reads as TGTGCCAGCAGCTTAAATCAGGGCACCTACAATGAGCAGTTCTTC. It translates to CASSLNQGTYNEQFF.

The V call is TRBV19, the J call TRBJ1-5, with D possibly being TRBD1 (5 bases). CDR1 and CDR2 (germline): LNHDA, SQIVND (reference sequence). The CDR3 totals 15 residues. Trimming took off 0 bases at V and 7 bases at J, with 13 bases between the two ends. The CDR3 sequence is CASSIDGGGKQPQHF. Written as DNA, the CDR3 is TGTGCCAGTAGTATAGATGGGGGGGGAAAACAGCCCCAGCATTTT.

The CDR3 DNA reads TGTGCCAGAAGCATCCGGGACAGGAACACTGAAGCTTTCTTT. This codes for CARSIRDRNTEAFF. This chain uses TRBV5-3 with TRBJ1-1, with 7 bases identical to TRBD1. TRBV5-3 is assigned to the ORF class and has an uncertain function. CDR3 length: 14 amino acids. V was clipped by 4 bases and J by 1 base; unmatched bases: 4.

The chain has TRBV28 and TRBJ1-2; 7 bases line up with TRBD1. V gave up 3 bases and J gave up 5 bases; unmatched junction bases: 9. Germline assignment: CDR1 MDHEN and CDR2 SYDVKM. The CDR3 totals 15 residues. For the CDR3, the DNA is TGTGCCAGCAGTTTCCTCGGGACAGCAGCTTATGGCTACACCTTC. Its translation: CASSFLGTAAYGYTF.

The DNA for the CDR3 is TGTGCCAGCAGCTCGACAGGGGTAGAGACCCAGTACTTC. Translating gives CASSSTGVETQYF. This sequence joins TRBV5-4 and TRBJ2-5; 8 bases are a match to TRBD1. The V and J ends lost 3 bases and 4 bases, in that order; junction bases with no gene match: 2. CDR1 and CDR2 from the germline V gene are SGHNT and YYREEE (reference sequence). The CDR3 length is 13 residues.